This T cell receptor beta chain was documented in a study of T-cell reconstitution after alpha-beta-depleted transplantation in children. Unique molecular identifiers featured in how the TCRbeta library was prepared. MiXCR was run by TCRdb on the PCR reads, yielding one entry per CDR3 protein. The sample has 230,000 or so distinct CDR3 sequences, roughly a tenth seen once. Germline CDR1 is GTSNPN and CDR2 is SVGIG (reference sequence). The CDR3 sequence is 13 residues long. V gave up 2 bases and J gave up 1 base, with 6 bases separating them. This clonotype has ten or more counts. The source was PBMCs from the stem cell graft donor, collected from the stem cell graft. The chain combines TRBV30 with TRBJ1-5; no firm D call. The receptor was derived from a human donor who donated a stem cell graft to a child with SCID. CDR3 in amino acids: CAWSSGSNQPQHF. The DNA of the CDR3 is TGTGCCTGGAGTTCCGGGAGCAATCAGCCCCAGCATTTT.